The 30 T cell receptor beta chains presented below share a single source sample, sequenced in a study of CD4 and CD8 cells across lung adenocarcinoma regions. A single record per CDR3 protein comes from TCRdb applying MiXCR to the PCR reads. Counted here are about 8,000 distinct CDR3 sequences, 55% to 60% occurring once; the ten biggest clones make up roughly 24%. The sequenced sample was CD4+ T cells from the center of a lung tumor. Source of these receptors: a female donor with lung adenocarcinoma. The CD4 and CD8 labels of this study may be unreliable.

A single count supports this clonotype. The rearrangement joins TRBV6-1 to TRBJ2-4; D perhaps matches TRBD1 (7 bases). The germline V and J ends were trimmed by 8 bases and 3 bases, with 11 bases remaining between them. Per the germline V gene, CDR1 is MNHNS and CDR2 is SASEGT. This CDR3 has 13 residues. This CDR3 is CASAGQNKNIQYF. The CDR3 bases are TGTGCCAGCGCGGGACAGAACAAAAACATTCAGTACTTC.

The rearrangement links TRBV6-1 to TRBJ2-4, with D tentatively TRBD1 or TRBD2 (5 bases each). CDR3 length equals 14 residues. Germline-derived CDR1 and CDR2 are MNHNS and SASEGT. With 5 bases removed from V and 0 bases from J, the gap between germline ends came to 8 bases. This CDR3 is CASSLGTAKNIQYF. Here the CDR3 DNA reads TGTGCCAGCAGTCTCGGGACAGCCAAAAACATTCAGTACTTC.

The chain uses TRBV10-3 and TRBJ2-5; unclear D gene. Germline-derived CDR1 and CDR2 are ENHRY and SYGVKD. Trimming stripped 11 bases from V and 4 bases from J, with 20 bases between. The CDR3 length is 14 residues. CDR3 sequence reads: CAGRGGQDPETQYF. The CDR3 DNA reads TGTGCCGGCAGAGGTGGCCAAGACCCAGAGACCCAGTACTTC.

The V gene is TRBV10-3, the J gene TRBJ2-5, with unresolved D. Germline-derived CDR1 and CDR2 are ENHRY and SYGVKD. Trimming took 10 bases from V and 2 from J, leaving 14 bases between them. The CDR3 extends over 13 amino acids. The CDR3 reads CATTSRIQETQYF. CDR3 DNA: TGTGCCACGACCAGCAGAATTCAAGAGACCCAGTACTTC.

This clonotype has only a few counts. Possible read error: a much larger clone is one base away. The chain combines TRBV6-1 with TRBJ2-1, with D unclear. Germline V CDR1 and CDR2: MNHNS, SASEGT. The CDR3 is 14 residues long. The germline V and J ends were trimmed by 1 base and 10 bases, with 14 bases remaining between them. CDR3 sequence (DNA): TGTGCCAGCAGTGAAGTTGGAGAAGTGGGCGAGCAGTTCTTC. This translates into CASSEVGEVGEQFF.

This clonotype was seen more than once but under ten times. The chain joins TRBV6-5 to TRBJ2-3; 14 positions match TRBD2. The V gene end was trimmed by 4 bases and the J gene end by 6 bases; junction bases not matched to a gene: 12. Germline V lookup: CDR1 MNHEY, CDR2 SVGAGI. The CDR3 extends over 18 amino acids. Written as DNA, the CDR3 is TGTGCCAGCAGTTTTCCTCGACTAGCGGGAGGGCCGATGGATACGCAGTATTTT. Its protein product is CASSFPRLAGGPMDTQYF.

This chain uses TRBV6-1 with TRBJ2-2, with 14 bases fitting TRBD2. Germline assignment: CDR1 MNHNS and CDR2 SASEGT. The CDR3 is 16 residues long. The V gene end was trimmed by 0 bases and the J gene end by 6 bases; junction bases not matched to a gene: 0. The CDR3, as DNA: TGTGCCAGCAGTGAAGCGGGACTAGCGGGAGCCGGGGAGCTGTTTTTT. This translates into CASSEAGLAGAGELFF.

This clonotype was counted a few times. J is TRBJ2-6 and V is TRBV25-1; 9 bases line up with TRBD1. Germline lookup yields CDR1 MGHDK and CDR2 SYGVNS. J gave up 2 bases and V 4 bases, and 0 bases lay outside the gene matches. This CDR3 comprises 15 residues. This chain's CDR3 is CASSGQGAGANVLTF. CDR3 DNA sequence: TGTGCCAGCAGTGGACAGGGGGCTGGGGCCAACGTCCTGACTTTC.

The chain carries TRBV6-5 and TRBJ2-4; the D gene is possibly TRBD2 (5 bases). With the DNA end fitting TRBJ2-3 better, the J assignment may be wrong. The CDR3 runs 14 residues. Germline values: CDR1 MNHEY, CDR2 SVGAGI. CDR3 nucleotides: TGTGCCAGCAGTTACGAGGGAAACACAGATATTCAGTATTTT. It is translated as CASSYEGNTDIQYF.

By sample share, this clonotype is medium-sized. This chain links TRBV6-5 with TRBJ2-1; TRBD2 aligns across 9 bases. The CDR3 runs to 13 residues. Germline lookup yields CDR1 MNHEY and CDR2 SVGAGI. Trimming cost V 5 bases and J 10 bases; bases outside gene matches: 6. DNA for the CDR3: TGTGCCAGCAGTCTGGCGGGAGGGCGGGAGCAGTTCTTC. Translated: CASSLAGGREQFF.

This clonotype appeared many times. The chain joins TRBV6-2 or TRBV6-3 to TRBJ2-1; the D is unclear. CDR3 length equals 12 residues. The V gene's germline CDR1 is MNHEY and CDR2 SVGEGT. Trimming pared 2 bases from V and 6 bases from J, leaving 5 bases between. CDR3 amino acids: CASSYGINEQFF. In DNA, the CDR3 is TGTGCCAGCAGTTACGGAATCAATGAGCAGTTCTTC.

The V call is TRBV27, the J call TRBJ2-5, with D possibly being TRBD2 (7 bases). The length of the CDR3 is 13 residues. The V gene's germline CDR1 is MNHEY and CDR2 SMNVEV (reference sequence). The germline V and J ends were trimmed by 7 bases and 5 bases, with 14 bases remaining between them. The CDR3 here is CASTPAGAETQYF. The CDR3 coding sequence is TGTGCCAGCACCCCGGCGGGGGCGGAGACCCAGTACTTC.

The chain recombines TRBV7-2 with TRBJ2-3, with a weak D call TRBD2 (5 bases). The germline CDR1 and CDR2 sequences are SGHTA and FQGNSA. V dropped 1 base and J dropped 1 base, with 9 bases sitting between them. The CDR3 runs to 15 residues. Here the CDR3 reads CASSLVASRTDTQYF. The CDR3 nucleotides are TGTGCCAGCAGCTTAGTGGCTAGCCGCACAGATACGCAGTATTTT.

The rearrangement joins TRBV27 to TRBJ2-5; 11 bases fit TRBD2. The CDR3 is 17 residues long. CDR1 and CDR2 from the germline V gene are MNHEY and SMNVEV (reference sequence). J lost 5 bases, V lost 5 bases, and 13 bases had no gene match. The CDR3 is CASSLSSYGTSGETQYF. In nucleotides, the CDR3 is TGTGCCAGCAGTCTCTCTTCATACGGGACTAGCGGTGAGACCCAGTACTTC.

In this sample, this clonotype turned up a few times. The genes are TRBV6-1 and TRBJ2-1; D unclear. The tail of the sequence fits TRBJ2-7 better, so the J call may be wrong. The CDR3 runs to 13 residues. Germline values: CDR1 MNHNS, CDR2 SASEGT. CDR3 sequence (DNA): TGTGCCAGCAGTGAGGGTCAGACCTACGAGCAGTACTTC. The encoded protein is CASSEGQTYEQYF.

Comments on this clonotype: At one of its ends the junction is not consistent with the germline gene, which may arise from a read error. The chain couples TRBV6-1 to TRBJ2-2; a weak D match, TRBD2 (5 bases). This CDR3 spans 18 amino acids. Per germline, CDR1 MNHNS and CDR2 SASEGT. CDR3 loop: CASSLNTETIVNTGELYF. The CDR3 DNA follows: TGTGCCAGCAGTCTTAATACAGAGACGATAGTAAACACCGGGGAGCTGTATTTT.

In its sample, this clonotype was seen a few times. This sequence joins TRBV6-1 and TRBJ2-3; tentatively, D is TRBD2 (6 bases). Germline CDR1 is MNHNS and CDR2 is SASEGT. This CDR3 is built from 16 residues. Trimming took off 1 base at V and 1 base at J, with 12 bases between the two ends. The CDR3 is CASSEGRVRGTDTQYF. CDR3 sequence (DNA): TGTGCCAGCAGTGAAGGGAGGGTTAGGGGCACAGATACGCAGTATTTT.

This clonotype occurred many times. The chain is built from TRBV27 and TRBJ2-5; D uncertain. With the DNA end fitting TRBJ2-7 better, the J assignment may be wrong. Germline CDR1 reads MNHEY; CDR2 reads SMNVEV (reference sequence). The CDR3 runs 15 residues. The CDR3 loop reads CASSSPGRRAYEQYF. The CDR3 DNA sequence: TGTGCCAGCAGTTCCCCCGGACGGCGAGCTTACGAGCAGTACTTC.

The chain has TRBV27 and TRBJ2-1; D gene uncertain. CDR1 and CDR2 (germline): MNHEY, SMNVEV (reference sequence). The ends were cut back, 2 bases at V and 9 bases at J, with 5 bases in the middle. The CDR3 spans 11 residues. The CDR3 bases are TGTGCCAGCAGTTTAGGATTTGAGCAGTTCTTC. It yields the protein CASSLGFEQFF.

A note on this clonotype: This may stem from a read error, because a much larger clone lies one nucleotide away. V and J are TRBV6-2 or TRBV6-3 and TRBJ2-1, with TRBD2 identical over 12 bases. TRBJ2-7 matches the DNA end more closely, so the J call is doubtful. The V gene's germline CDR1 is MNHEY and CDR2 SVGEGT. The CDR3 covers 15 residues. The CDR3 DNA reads TGTGCCGGCAGAGAACTAGCGGGAGGTCTCATCGAGCAGTACTTC. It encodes CAGRELAGGLIEQYF.

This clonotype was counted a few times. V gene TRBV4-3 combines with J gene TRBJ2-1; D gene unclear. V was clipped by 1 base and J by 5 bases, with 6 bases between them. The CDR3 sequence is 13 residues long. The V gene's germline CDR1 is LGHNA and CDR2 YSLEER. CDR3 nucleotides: TGCGCCAGCAGCCAAGGTCACAACAATGAGCAGTTCTTC. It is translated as CASSQGHNNEQFF.

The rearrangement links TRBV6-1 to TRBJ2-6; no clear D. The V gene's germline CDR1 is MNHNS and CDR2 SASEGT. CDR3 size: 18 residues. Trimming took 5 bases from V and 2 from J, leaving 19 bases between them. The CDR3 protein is CASSKFKRGVAGANVLTF. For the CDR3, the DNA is TGTGCCAGCAGTAAATTTAAACGTGGGGTTGCTGGGGCCAACGTCCTGACTTTC.

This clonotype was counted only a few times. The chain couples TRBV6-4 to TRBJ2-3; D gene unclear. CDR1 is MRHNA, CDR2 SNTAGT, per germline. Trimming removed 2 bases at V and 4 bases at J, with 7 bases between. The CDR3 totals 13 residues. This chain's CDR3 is CASSDGGADTQYF. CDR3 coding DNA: TGTGCCAGCAGTGACGGTGGAGCAGATACGCAGTATTTT.

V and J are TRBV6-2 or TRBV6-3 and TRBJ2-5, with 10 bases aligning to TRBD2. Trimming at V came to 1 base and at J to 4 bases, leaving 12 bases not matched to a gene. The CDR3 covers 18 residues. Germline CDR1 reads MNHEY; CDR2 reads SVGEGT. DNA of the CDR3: TGTGCCAGCAGTTACTACTCTAGGACTAGCGGAGGGTCAGAGACCCAGTACTTC. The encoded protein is CASSYYSRTSGGSETQYF.

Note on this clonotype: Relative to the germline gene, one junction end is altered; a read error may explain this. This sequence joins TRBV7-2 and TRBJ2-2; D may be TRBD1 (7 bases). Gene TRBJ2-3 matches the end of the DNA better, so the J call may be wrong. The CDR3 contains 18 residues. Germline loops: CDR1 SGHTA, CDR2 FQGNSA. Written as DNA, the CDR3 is TGTGCCAGCACTCATTGGGGGGCCGGGGCCCAAGGGACAGAGACGCAGTATTTT. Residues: CASTHWGAGAQGTETQYF.

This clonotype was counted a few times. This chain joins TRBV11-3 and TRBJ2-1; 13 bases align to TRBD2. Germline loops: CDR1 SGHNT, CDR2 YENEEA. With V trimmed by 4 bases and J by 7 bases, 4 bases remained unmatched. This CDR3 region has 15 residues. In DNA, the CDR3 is TGTGCCAGCAGCTCGGGACTAGCGGGACCAAATGAGCAGTTCTTC. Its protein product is CASSSGLAGPNEQFF.

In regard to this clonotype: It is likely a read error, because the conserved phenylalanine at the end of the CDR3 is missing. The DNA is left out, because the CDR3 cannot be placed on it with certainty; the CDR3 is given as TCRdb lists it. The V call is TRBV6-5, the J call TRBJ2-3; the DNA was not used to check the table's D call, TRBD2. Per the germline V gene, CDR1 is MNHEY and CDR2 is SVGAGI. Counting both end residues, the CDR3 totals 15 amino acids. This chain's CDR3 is CASSSRLAGGNEQFS.

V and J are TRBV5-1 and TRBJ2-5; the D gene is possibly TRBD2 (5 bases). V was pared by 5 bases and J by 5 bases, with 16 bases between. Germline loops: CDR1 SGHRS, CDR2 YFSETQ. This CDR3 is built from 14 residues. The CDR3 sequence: CASRLSGPGETQYF. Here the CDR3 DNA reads TGCGCCAGCAGATTAAGCGGACCGGGGGAGACCCAGTACTTC.

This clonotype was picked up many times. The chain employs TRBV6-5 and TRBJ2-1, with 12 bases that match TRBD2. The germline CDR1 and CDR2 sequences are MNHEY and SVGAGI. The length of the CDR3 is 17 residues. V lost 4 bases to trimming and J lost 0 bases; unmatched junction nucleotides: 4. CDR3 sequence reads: CASSFWTSGDSYNEQFF. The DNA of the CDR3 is TGTGCCAGCAGTTTCTGGACTAGCGGGGACTCCTACAATGAGCAGTTCTTC.

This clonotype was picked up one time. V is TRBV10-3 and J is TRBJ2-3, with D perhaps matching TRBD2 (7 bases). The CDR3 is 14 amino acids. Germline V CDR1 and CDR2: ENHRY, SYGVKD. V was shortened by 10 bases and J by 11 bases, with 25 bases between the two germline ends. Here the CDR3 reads CATRGAGDKNMQYF. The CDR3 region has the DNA TGTGCCACCCGGGGGGCGGGGGACAAAAACATGCAGTATTTT.